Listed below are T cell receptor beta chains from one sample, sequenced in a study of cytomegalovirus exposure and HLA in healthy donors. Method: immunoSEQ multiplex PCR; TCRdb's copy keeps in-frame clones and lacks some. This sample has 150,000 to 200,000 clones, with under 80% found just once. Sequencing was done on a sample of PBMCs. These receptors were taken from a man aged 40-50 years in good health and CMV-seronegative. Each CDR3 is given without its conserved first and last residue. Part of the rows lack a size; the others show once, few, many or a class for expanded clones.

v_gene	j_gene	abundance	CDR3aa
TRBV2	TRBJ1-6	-	ASSEKGGQSSYNSPLH
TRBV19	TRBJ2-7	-	ASSMGTGTGYEQY
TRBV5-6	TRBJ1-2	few	ASSLAERGYT
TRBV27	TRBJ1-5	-	ASSLTGGNQPQH
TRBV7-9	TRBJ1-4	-	SSSLEGGKNEKLF
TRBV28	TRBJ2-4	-	ASSLTGAKNIQY
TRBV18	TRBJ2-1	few	ASSPSTSGSYNEQF
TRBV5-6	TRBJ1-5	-	ASSSGQGYSNQPQH
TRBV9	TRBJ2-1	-	ASTPSGALSNEQF
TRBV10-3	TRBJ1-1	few	AISTGGNTEAF
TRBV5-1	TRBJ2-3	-	ASRATSGGGTDTQY
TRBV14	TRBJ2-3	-	ASSQGDWDTQY
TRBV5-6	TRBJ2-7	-	ASSLGQGHWNEQY
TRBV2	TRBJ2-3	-	ASRRLAGADTQY
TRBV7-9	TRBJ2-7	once	ASSPSGTGGYEQY
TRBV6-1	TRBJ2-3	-	ASSVLLRGTDTQY
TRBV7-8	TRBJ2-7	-	ASSFPPYEQY
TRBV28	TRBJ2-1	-	ASGLREQF
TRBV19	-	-	ASSNKGASSYEQY
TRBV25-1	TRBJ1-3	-	ASSELQGSGNTIY
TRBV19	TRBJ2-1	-	ASSIIWTRDNEQF
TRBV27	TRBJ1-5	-	ASSFKPGQANQPQH
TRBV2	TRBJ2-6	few	ASSEFGGQGFTGANVLT
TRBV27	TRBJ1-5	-	ASRQAGTGVNQPQH
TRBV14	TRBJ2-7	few	ASSDRGYEQY
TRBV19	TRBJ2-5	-	ASSIASSVQETQY
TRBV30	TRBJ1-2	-	AWIREWGDGYT
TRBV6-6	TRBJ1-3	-	ASSDSDRGGGNTIY
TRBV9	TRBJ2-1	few	ASSVRTGNSFDEQF
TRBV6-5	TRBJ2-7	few	ATISGGPGGEQY
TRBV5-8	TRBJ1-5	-	ASSLARSRPAPQPQH
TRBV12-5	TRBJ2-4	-	ASGLGGQGNIQY
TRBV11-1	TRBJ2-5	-	ASSRAGSQETQY
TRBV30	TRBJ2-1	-	ACGGRDEQF
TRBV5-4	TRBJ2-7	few	ASSLEASGTYEQY
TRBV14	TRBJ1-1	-	ASSQSQGKTEAF
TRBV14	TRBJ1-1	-	ASSYHSLLTEAF
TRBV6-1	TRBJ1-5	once	ASSEGLSNQPQH
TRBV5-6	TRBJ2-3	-	ASSLGLAGVGDTQY
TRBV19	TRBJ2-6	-	ASSHRLAGEWAGANVLT
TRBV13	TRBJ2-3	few	ASSSGTSGPDEY
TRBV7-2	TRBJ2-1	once	ASSSGVGSSYNEQF
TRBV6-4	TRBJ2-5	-	ATGMQVTPYQETQY
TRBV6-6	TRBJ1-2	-	ATKLSGGGDYGYT
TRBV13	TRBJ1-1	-	ASSTAGILGNTEAF
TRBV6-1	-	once	ASRRDTYSYEQY
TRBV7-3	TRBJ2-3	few	ASSFGQGLNTQY
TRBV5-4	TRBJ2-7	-	ASSGQRENAYEQY
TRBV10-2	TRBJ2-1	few	ASSTTGEGNEQF
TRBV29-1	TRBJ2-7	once	SVEDLGGQY
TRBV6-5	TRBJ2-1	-	ASSYTRGPGEQF
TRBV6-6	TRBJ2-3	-	ASSLKDTQY
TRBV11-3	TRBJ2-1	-	ASSPGQRSYNEQF
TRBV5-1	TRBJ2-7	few	ASSTGQEKIHEQY
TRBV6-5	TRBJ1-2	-	ASSLQGADYGYT
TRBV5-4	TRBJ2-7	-	ASSPLTSGILKED
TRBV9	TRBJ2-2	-	ASSSRSSTGELF
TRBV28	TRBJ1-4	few	ASSFSDRGGFSEKLF
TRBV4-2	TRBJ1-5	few	ASSHVSEGDQPQH
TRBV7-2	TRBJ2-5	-	ASSQNREETQY